This T cell receptor (beta chain) was profiled in a study of response to subunit inactivated influenza vaccine. There are a few counts of this clonotype. Its specificity is not known. This CDR3 comprises 14 residues. Trimming stripped 3 bases from V and 5 bases from J, with 13 bases between. TCRdb used MiXCR to reprocess the RT-PCR reads, holding one entry per CDR3 protein. The sample shows roughly 780,000 distinct CDR3 sequences, approximately 18% of them seen only once. Study-level findings and limits: Authors proposed each seasonal influenza vaccination draws in few new T cells.

The chain carries TRBV12-3 or TRBV12-4 and TRBJ1-1; D unclear. The TCR comes from a man in his forties or fifties who received an inactivated influenza vaccine. The specimen comprised PBMCs from blood, sampled 5 days after vaccination. CDR3 residues: CASSFAVLGTEAFF. CDR3 bases: TGTGCCAGCAGTTTTGCGGTTTTGGGGACTGAAGCTTTCTTT.